The 9 T cell receptor beta chains presented below share a single source sample, sequenced in a study of circulating and synovial CD4+ cells in juvenile arthritis. The table came from immunoSEQ multiplex PCR; TCRdb's copy has only in-frame clones and leaves some out. The sample lists some 1,800 clones, about nine tenths occurring once. The sample consisted of HLA-DR+ CD4+ T cells from blood. Subset noted: circulating pathogenic-like lymphocytes, sorted as HLA-DR+CD14-CD3+CD4+CD25low/- blood T cells. Receptors were obtained from a human patient with juvenile idiopathic arthritis. Some clones in this sample may be carry-over from other donors' samples.

This clone was found once. The rearrangement uses TRBV7-2 and TRBJ2-3, with D possibly being TRBD2 (6 bases). The CDR3 consists of 15 residues. The ends were cut back, 4 bases at V and 5 bases at J, with 16 bases in the middle. The V gene's germline CDR1 is SGHTA and CDR2 FQGNSA. The CDR3 DNA sequence: TGTGCCAGCAGCTCGGGACTCCTAGAGGGAGATACGCAGTATTTT. Its translation: CASSSGLLEGDTQYF.

The chain employs TRBV30 and TRBJ2-1, with 8 bases that match TRBD2. Per the germline V gene, CDR1 is GTSNPN and CDR2 is SVGIG (reference sequence). Trimming cost V 2 bases and J 4 bases; bases outside gene matches: 7. This CDR3 has 15 amino acids. The CDR3 DNA is TGTGCCTGGAGTAGCGGGGGCGTTCCGTACAATGAGCAGTTCTTC. As protein: CAWSSGGVPYNEQFF. Full variable domain (outside the CDR3, taken from reference TRBV30 and TRBJ2-1): SQTIHQWPATLVQPVGSPLSLECTVEGTSNPNLYWYRQAAGRGLQLLFYSVGIGQISSEVPQNLSASRPQDRQFILSSKKLLLSDSGFYLCAWSSGGVPYNEQFFGPGTRLTVL.

The chain has TRBV18 and TRBJ2-7; 7 nucleotides align to TRBD2. The CDR3 spans 13 residues. V shed 1 base and J 5 bases; nucleotides not matched to a gene: 2. Per the germline V gene, CDR1 is KGHSH and CDR2 is LQKENI. CDR3 loop: CASSPREGHEQYF. The CDR3 nucleotides read TGTGCCAGCTCACCACGGGAGGGCCACGAGCAGTACTTC. Variable domain in full (rest from reference TRBV18 and TRBJ2-7): NAGVMQNPRHLVRRRGQEARLRCSPMKGHSHVYWYRQLPEEGLKFMVYLQKENIIDESGMPKERFSAEFPKEGPSILRIQQVVRGDSAAYFCASSPREGHEQYFGPGTRLTVT.

The chain joins TRBV28 to TRBJ2-6; 9 bases align to TRBD1. CDR1 MDHEN and CDR2 SYDVKM come from the germline V gene. After removal of 6 bases from V and 3 bases from J, the junction contained 6 bases not matched to a gene. The CDR3 totals 16 residues. The CDR3 coding sequence is TGTGCCAGCAGGAGACAGGGGGAGGGTGGGGCCAACGTCCTGACTTTC. Protein: CASRRQGEGGANVLTF.

The rearrangement uses TRBV30 and TRBJ1-1, with a tentative D call TRBD1 (5 bases). Germline assignment: CDR1 GTSNPN and CDR2 SVGIG (reference sequence). The V gene lost 3 bases and the J gene lost 1 base, with 6 bases spanning the gap. The CDR3 loop spans 12 amino acids. CDR3 bases: TGTGCCTGGAGAAGGGGGAACACTGAAGCTTTCTTT. Protein product: CAWRRGNTEAFF.

The chain couples TRBV10-3 to TRBJ2-5; D not certain. The germline V gene has CDR1 ENHRY and CDR2 SYGVKD. With 2 bases removed from V and 5 bases from J, the gap between germline ends came to 9 bases. This CDR3 is 13 amino acids long. Here the CDR3 DNA reads TGTGCCATCAGTGAGAACCCACGGGAGACCCAGTACTTC. This sequence encodes CAISENPRETQYF.

This clone was recorded a few times. The genes are TRBV10-3 and TRBJ1-1, with 12 bases aligning to TRBD1. Per germline, CDR1 ENHRY and CDR2 SYGVKD. This CDR3 spans 15 amino acids. Trimming at V came to 10 bases and at J to 0 bases, leaving 6 bases not matched to a gene. CDR3: CATGTGGALNTEAFF. CDR3 nucleotide sequence: TGTGCCACGGGGACAGGGGGCGCGTTGAACACTGAAGCTTTCTTT.

The CDR3 region has the DNA TGTGCCAGCAGCCCGCTGCAGGGTGGAAAGACCCAGTACTTC. Translated, it gives CASSPLQGGKTQYF. The rearrangement links TRBV2 to TRBJ2-5; maybe TRBD1 (5 bases). Germline loops: CDR1 SNHLY, CDR2 FYNNEI. The CDR3 length is 14 residues. V was trimmed by 6 bases and J by 6 bases, leaving 17 bases between them.

The V call is TRBV28, the J call TRBJ1-2; no clear D. The CDR3 has 12 amino acids. V lost 3 bases and J lost 7, with 9 bases in between. In germline, CDR1 is MDHEN, CDR2 SYDVKM. CDR3 nucleotide sequence: TGTGCCAGCAGTTTGTATGGCGGTGGCTACACCTTC. The encoded protein is CASSLYGGGYTF.